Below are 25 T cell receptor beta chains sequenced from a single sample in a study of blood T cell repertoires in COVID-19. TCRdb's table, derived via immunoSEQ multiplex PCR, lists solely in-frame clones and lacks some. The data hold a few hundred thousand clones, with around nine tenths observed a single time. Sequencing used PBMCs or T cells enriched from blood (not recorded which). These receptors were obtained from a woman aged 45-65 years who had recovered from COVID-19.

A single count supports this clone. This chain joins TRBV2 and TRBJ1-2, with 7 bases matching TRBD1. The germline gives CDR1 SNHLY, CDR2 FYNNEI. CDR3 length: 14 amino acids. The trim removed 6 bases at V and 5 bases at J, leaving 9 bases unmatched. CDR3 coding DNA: TGTGCCAGCAGGCCAGGGGGAGTCTTATATGGCTACACCTTC. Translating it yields CASRPGGVLYGYTF.

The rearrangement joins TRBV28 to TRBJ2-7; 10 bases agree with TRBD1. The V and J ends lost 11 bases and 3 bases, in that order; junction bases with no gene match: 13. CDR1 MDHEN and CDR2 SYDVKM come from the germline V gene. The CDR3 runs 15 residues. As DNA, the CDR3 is TGTGCCGTACAAGCCGGGACAGGGGTTCGCTACGAGCAGTACTTC. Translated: CAVQAGTGVRYEQYF.

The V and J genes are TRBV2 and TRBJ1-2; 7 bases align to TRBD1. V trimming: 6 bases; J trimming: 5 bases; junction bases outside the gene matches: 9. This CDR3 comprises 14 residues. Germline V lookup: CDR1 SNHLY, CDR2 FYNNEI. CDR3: CASSPGQEGYGYTF. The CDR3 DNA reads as TGTGCCAGCAGCCCAGGACAGGAGGGGTATGGCTACACCTTC.

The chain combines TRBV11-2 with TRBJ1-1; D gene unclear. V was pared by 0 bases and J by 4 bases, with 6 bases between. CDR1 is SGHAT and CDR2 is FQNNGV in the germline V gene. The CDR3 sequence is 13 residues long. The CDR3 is CASSLDRGTEAFF. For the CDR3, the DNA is TGTGCCAGCAGCTTAGACCGGGGCACTGAAGCTTTCTTT. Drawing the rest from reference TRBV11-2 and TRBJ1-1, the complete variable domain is EAGVAQSPRYKIIEKRQSVAFWCNPISGHATLYWYQQILGQGPKLLIQFQNNGVVDDSQLPKDRFSAERLKGVDSTLKIQPAKLEDSAVYLCASSLDRGTEAFFGQGTRLTVV.

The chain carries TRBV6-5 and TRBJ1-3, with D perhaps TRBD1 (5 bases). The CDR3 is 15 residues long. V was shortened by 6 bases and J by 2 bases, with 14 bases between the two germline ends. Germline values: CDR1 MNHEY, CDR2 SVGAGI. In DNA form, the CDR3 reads TGTGCCAGCAGCAACCGGGGGGGAACTGGAAACACCATATATTTT. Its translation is CASSNRGGTGNTIYF.

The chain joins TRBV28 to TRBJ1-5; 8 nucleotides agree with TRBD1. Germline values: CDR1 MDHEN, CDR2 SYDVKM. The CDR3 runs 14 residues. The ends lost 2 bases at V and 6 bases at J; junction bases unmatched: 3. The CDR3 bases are TGTGCCAGCAGTTTACCCAGGGGGCTTCAGCCCCAGCATTTT. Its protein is CASSLPRGLQPQHF.

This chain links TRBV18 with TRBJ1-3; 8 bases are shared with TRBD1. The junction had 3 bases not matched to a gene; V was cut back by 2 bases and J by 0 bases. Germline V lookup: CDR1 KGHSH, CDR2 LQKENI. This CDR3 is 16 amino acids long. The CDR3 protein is CASSPVQGDSGNTIYF. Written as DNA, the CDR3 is TGTGCCAGCTCACCAGTACAGGGGGACTCTGGAAACACCATATATTTT.

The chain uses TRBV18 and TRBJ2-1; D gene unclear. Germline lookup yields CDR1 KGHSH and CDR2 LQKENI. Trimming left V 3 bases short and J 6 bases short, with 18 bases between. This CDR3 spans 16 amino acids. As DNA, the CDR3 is TGTGCCAGCTCACCCCCCGCAAGCGTGGTGGGCAATGAGCAGTTCTTC. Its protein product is CASSPPASVVGNEQFF. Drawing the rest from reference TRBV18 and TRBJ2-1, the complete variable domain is NAGVMQNPRHLVRRRGQEARLRCSPMKGHSHVYWYRQLPEEGLKFMVYLQKENIIDESGMPKERFSAEFPKEGPSILRIQQVVRGDSAAYFCASSPPASVVGNEQFFGPGTRLTVL.

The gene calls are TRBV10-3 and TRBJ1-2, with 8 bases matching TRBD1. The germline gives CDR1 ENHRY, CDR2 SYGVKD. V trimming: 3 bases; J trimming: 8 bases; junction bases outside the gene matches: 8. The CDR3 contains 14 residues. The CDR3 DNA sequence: TGTGCCATCAGTGAATCAGGGGGCGCGAGGGGCTACACCTTC. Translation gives CAISESGGARGYTF.

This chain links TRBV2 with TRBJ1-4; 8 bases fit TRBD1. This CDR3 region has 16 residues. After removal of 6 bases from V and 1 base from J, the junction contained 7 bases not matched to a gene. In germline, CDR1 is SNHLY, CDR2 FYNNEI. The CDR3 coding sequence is TGTGCCAGCAGCTCGTCAGGGGGCTTAACTAATGAAAAACTGTTTTTT. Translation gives CASSSSGGLTNEKLFF.

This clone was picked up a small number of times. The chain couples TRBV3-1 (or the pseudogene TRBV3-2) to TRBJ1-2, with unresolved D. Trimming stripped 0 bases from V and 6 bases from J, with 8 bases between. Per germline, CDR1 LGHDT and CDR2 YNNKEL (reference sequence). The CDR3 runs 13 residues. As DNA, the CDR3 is TGTGCCAGCAGCCAAGAGGCATACAATGGCTACACCTTC. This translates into CASSQEAYNGYTF.

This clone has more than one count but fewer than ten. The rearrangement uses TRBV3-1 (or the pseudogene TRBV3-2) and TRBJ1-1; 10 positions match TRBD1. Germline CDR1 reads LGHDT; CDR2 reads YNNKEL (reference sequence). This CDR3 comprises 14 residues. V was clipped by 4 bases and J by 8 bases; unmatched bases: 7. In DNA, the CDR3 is TGTGCCAGCAGCCCGATGGACAGGGGGAGAGAAGCTTTCTTT. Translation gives CASSPMDRGREAFF.

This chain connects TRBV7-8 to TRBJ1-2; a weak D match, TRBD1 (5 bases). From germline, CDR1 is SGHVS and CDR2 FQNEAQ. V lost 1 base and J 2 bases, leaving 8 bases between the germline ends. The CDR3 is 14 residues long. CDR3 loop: CASSLGRQNYGYTF. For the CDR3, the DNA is TGTGCCAGCAGCTTAGGTCGACAGAACTATGGCTACACCTTC.

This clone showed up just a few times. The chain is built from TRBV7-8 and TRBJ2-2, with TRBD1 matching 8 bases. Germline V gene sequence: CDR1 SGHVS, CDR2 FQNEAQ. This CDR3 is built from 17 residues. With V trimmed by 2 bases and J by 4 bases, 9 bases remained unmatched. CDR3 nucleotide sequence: TGTGCCAGCAGCTTATCAGGGGGCGGGTTGGGCACCGGGGAGCTGTTTTTT. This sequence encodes CASSLSGGGLGTGELFF.

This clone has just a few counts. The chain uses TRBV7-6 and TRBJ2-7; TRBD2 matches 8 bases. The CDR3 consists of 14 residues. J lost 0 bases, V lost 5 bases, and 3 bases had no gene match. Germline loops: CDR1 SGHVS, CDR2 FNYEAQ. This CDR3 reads CASSLSGASYEQYF. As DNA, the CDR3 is TGTGCCAGCAGCCTTAGCGGGGCCTCCTACGAGCAGTACTTC. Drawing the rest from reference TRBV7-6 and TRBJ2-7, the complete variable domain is GAGVSQSPRYKVTKRGQDVALRCDPISGHVSLYWYRQALGQGPEFLTYFNYEAQQDKSGLPNDRFSAERPEGSISTLTIQRTEQRDSAMYRCASSLSGASYEQYFGPGTRLTVT.

The CDR3 coding sequence is TGTGCCAGCAGTTCCCTGTCCGGTAATAGCAATCAGCCCCAGCATTTT. Amino acid sequence: CASSSLSGNSNQPQHF. The rearrangement uses TRBV27 and TRBJ1-5; D uncertain. Germline CDR1 reads MNHEY; CDR2 reads SMNVEV (reference sequence). V was cut by 4 bases and J by 0 bases, with 13 bases left in between. This CDR3 is 16 amino acids long.

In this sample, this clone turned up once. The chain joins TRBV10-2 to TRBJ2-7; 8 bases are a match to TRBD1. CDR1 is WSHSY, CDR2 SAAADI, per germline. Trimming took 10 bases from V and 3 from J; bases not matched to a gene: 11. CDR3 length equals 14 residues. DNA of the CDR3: TGCGCCACCCGGGGGACAGGAGGGGACTACGAGCAGTACTTC. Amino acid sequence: CATRGTGGDYEQYF.

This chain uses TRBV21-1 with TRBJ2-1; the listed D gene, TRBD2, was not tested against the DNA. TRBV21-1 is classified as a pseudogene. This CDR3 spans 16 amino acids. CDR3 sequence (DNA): TGTGCCAGCAGCTGGGGAGCTCCGAGCTCCTACAATGAGCAGTTCTTC. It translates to CASSWGAPSSYNEQFF.

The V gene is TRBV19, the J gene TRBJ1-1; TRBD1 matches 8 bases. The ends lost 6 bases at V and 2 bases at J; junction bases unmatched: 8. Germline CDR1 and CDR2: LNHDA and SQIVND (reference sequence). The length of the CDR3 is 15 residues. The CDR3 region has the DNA TGTGCCAGTAGGGATGGACAGGGCTCCAACACTGAAGCTTTCTTT. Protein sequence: CASRDGQGSNTEAFF.

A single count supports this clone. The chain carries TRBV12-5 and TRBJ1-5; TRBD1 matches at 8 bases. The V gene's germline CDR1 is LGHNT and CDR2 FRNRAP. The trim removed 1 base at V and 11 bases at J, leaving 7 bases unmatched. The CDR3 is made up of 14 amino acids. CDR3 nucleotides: TGTGCTAGTGGTTTGGGACAGGGGCCCGTGACCCAGCATTTT. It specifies CASGLGQGPVTQHF.

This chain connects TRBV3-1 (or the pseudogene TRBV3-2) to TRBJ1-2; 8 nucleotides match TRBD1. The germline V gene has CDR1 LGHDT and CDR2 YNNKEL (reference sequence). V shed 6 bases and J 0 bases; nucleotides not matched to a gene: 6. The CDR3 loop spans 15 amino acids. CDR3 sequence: CASRATGEANYGYTF. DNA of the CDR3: TGTGCCAGCAGGGCGACAGGGGAAGCTAACTATGGCTACACCTTC.

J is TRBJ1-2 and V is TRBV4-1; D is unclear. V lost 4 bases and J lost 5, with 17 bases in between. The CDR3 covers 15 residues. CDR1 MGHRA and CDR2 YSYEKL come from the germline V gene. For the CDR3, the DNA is TGCGCCAGCAGCCCGGGTGAGATGGCCCAATATGGCTACACCTTC. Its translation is CASSPGEMAQYGYTF.

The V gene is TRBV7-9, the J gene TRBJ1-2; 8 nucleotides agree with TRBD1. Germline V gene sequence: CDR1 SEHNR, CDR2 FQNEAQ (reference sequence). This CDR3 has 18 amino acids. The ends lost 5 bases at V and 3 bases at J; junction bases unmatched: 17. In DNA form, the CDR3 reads TGTGCCAGCAGCCCCCCCCCGGGACAGGATAAATTTTACTATGGCTACACCTTC. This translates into CASSPPPGQDKFYYGYTF. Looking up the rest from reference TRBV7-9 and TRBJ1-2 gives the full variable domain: DTGVSQNPRHKITKRGQNVTFRCDPISEHNRLYWYRQTLGQGPEFLTYFQNEAQLEKSRLLSDRFSAERPKGSFSTLEIQRTEQGDSAMYLCASSPPPGQDKFYYGYTFGSGTRLTVV.

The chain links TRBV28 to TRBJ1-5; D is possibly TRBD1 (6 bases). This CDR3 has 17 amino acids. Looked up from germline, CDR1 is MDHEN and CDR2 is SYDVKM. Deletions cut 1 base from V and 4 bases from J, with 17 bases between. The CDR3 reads CASSLFNGRGLNQPQHF. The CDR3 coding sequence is TGTGCCAGCAGTTTATTCAACGGCAGGGGTCTTAATCAGCCCCAGCATTTT.

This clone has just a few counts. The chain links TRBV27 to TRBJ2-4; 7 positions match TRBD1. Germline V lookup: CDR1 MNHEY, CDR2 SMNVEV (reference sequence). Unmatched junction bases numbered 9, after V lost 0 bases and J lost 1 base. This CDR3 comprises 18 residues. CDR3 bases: TGTGCCAGCAGTTTATCCGGTCGACAGGGCGAGGCCAAAAACATTCAGTACTTC. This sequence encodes CASSLSGRQGEAKNIQYF.